The text below deals with one T cell receptor beta chain. This CDR3 comprises 16 residues. Trimming stripped 3 bases from V and 6 bases from J, with 21 bases between. CDR1 and CDR2 (germline): MDHEN, SYDVKM. The data are from a study of blood T cell repertoires in COVID-19. Study-level background: Samples representing acute and convalescent COVID-19 were sourced from the United States, Italy and Spain.

As processed by the authors: How many nucleated cells were present was estimated from reference gene primer amplification. Data came from immunoSEQ multiplex PCR; TCRdb stores just in-frame clones and leaves some out. That table supplies the V and J calls and clone size; D and trimming were determined from the DNA. Here the sample spans under 90,000 clones, around nine tenths being singletons. The chain links TRBV28 to TRBJ2-7; D might be TRBD1 (5 bases). This receptor was obtained from a man between 65 and 80 years old with active or convalescent COVID-19. Sequences were obtained from peripheral blood. The DNA of the CDR3 is TGTGCCAGCAGTTTCAGAGGTAGGGCAGGGCGTCTCGAGCAGTACTTC. Translation gives CASSFRGRAGRLEQYF.